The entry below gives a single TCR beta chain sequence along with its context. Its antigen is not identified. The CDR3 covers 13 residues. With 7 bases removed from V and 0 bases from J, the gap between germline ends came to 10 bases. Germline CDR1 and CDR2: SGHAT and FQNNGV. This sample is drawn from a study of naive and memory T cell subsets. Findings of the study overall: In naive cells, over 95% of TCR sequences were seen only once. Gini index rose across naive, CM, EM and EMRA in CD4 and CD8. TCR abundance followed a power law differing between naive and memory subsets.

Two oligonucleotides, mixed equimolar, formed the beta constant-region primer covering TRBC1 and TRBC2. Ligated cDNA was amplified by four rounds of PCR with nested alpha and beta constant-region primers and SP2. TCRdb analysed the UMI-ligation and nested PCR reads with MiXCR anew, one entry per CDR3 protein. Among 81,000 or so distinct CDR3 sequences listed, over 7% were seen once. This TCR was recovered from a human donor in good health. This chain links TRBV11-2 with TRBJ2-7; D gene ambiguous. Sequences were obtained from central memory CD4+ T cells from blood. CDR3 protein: CASNTMASYEQYF. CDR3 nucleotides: TGTGCCAGCAACACTATGGCCTCCTACGAGCAGTACTTC.